One sample yielded the 23 T cell receptor beta chains listed below, sequenced in a study of blood T cell repertoires in COVID-19 (TCRdb year 2020). Libraries came from the immunoSEQ multiplex PCR assay. The table comes from immuneACCESS by way of TCRdb, which keeps in-frame sequences with V and J called. Part of the clones is missing from these tables; in studies checked, under half for an unresolved V gene and the rest for unknown reasons. For this sample the table gives 190,000 or so clones, of which approximately 86% were detected only once. The top ten constitute around 3% of the sample. Sequencing used peripheral blood. These receptors all stem from a man aged 40-55 years with active or convalescent COVID-19.

This chain joins TRBV6-7 and TRBJ2-3, with unresolved D. TRBV6-7 is noted as an ORF with a role that remains uncertain. V was shortened by 1 base and J by 1 base, with 3 bases between the two germline ends. The CDR3 length is 13 residues. CDR3 residues: CASSYYCTDTQYF. The CDR3 DNA reads TGTGCCAGCAGTTACTACTGCACAGATACGCAGTATTTT.

This chain uses TRBV2 with TRBJ2-5; 11 nucleotides line up with TRBD2. V lost 7 bases and J lost 5; bases outside the gene matches: 12. The germline V gene has CDR1 SNHLY and CDR2 FYNNEI. There are 16 residues in the CDR3. For the CDR3, the DNA is TGTGCCAGCACCTTGGGACTAGCGGCGAGACAGGAGACCCAGTACTTC. It translates to CASTLGLAARQETQYF. The complete variable domain, with remaining parts taken from reference TRBV2 and TRBJ2-5, reads EPEVTQTPSHQVTQMGQEVILRCVPISNHLYFYWYRQILGQKVEFLVSFYNNEISEKSEIFDDQFSVERPDGSNFTLKIRSTKLEDSAMYFCASTLGLAARQETQYFGPGTRLLVL.

This chain joins TRBV5-1 and TRBJ2-1; a weak D match, TRBD1 (6 bases). From germline, CDR1 is SGHRS and CDR2 YFSETQ. The V end was cut by 4 bases, the J end by 3 bases, with 14 bases between. The CDR3 loop spans 15 amino acids. The CDR3 here is CASSHQGFFYNEQFF. In DNA, the CDR3 is TGCGCCAGCAGCCACCAGGGGTTCTTCTACAATGAGCAGTTCTTC.

The CDR3 here is CASSPEGTTGYTF. The CDR3, as DNA: TGTGCCAGCTCGCCCGAAGGGACAACTGGCTACACCTTC. This chain uses TRBV18 with TRBJ1-2, with D perhaps matching TRBD1 (6 bases). The CDR3 loop spans 13 amino acids. V lost 6 bases to trimming and J lost 7 bases, with 15 bases between them. CDR1 is KGHSH and CDR2 is LQKENI in the germline V gene.

V is TRBV7-3 and J is TRBJ2-1, with 12 bases matching TRBD2. CDR3 length: 16 amino acids. CDR1 and CDR2 (germline): SGHTA, FQGTGA. V dropped 5 bases and J dropped 9; count of bases not matched to a gene: 11. The DNA of the CDR3 is TGTGCCAGCAGCCCGGATCCGGGACTAGCGGGTTTTGAGCAGTTCTTC. Its protein product is CASSPDPGLAGFEQFF.

The rearrangement links TRBV19 to TRBJ2-2, with 7 bases aligning to TRBD1. Unmatched junction bases numbered 2, after V lost 4 bases and J lost 6 bases. Germline V CDR1 and CDR2: LNHDA, SQIVND (reference sequence). The length of the CDR3 is 13 residues. The CDR3 DNA follows: TGTGCCAGTAGTAGACAGGGTCCCGGGGAGCTGTTTTTT. It translates to CASSRQGPGELFF.

This chain joins TRBV24-1 and TRBJ2-5; 9 bases are shared with TRBD1. The V segment lost 9 bases and the J segment 0 bases; nucleotides outside the gene matches: 4. The germline V gene encodes CDR1 KGHDR and CDR2 SFDVKD. There are 14 residues in the CDR3. The CDR3 DNA sequence: TGTGCCACCGGGGACAGGGTCGACCAAGAGACCCAGTACTTC. Translation gives CATGDRVDQETQYF.

This chain connects TRBV28 to TRBJ2-5, with TRBD2 as a possible D gene (6 bases). V dropped 7 bases and J dropped 4 bases, with 16 bases sitting between them. The CDR3 loop spans 14 amino acids. Germline lookup yields CDR1 MDHEN and CDR2 SYDVKM. This CDR3 reads CASNQGWEAETQYF. In nucleotides, the CDR3 is TGTGCCAGCAACCAAGGCTGGGAGGCAGAGACCCAGTACTTC.

The V and J genes are TRBV18 and TRBJ2-6; 10 nucleotides line up with TRBD2. With V trimmed by 6 bases and J by 2 bases, 7 bases remained unmatched. CDR1 and CDR2 (germline): KGHSH, LQKENI. This CDR3 is built from 17 residues. CDR3 in amino acids: CASSRGAGGTGANVLTF. CDR3 coding DNA: TGTGCCAGCTCCCGAGGAGCGGGGGGGACTGGGGCCAACGTCCTGACTTTC.

The table lists this clone with a count of one. The V call is TRBV5-5, the J call TRBJ2-1, with 7 bases lining up with TRBD1. CDR1 is SGHKS and CDR2 is YYEKEE in the germline V gene (reference sequence). There are 17 residues in the CDR3. The J segment lost 0 bases and the V segment lost 4 bases, leaving 10 bases of the junction unmatched. CDR3: CASSPLVRDSSYNEQFF. DNA of the CDR3: TGTGCCAGCAGCCCGCTAGTCCGGGACAGCTCCTACAATGAGCAGTTCTTC. Full variable domain (remainder filled in from reference TRBV5-5 and TRBJ2-1): DAGVTQSPTHLIKTRGQQVTLRCSPISGHKSVSWYQQVLGQGPQFIFQYYEKEERGRGNFPDRFSARQFPNYSSELNVNALLLGDSALYLCASSPLVRDSSYNEQFFGPGTRLTVL.

V usage is TRBV6-5 and J usage is TRBJ1-4; 7 nucleotides line up with TRBD1. Trimming took 5 bases from V and 2 from J; bases not matched to a gene: 5. From germline, CDR1 is MNHEY and CDR2 SVGAGI. The CDR3 totals 15 residues. The CDR3 region is CASSKQGNTNEKLFF. The CDR3 coding sequence is TGTGCCAGCAGTAAACAGGGGAACACTAATGAAAAACTGTTTTTT.

This chain uses TRBV24-1 with TRBJ2-3, with TRBD2 identical over 10 bases. The V and J ends lost 5 bases and 6 bases, in that order; junction bases with no gene match: 4. CDR1 and CDR2 (germline): KGHDR, SFDVKD. The CDR3 is 14 residues long. The CDR3 DNA reads TGTGCCACCAGTGGCCTAGCGGGGGAGGATACGCAGTATTTT. It yields the protein CATSGLAGEDTQYF.

V gene TRBV3-1 (or the pseudogene TRBV3-2) combines with J gene TRBJ1-1; a possible D gene is TRBD1 (6 bases). The germline V and J ends were trimmed by 1 base and 11 bases, with 11 bases remaining between them. Germline V gives CDR1 LGHDT, CDR2 YNNKEL (reference sequence). The CDR3 runs 12 residues. The CDR3 protein is CASSQGRGAAFF. Here the CDR3 DNA reads TGTGCCAGCAGCCAAGGCCGGGGGGCGGCTTTCTTT.

The V call is TRBV6-2 or TRBV6-3, the J call TRBJ2-7, with D unclear. Trimming pared 6 bases from V and 4 bases from J, leaving 13 bases between. The CDR3 spans 13 residues. The germline V gene encodes CDR1 MNHEY and CDR2 SVGEGT. In DNA form, the CDR3 reads TGTGCCAGCAGCCTCCCTCGGTGGTACGAGCAGTACTTC. Its protein product is CASSLPRWYEQYF.

This rearrangement joins TRBV7-9 to TRBJ1-4; TRBD1 aligns across 9 bases. Trimming removed 5 bases from V and 10 bases from J; junction bases left unmatched: 11. Germline loops: CDR1 SEHNR, CDR2 FQNEAQ (reference sequence). This CDR3 spans 15 amino acids. CDR3 loop: CASSQPSGQGGKLFF. The CDR3 DNA follows: TGTGCCAGCAGCCAGCCCTCGGGACAGGGTGGAAAACTGTTTTTT.

The CDR3 spells CASSQALNTEAFF. For the CDR3, the DNA is TGCGCCAGCAGCCAAGCCCTGAACACTGAAGCTTTCTTT. V usage is TRBV5-1 and J usage is TRBJ1-1; D ambiguous. V lost 4 bases to trimming and J lost 0 bases, with 7 bases between them. The CDR3 totals 13 residues. Germline assignment: CDR1 SGHRS and CDR2 YFSETQ.

The V and J genes are TRBV29-1 and TRBJ1-1; D unresolved. The V end lost 3 bases, the J end lost 0 bases, and 8 bases lay between the germline ends. CDR1 SQVTM and CDR2 ANQGSEA come from the germline V gene. This CDR3 contains 13 residues. CDR3 sequence (DNA): TGCAGCGTTGATAGCTTCATGAACACTGAAGCTTTCTTT. It translates to CSVDSFMNTEAFF.

This chain uses TRBV7-9 with TRBJ2-2, with 7 bases aligning to TRBD1. CDR1 is SEHNR and CDR2 is FQNEAQ in the germline V gene (reference sequence). The V segment lost 11 bases and the J segment 0 bases; nucleotides outside the gene matches: 9. This CDR3 region has 15 residues. This CDR3 is CARDREDANTGELFF. DNA for the CDR3: TGTGCCCGAGACAGGGAAGACGCGAACACCGGGGAGCTGTTTTTT.

The table lists this clone with a count of one. CDR3 sequence (DNA): TGTGCCAGTAGTGTAAGAGAGGCGGCTTTCTTT. Translation gives CASSVREAAFF. The chain links TRBV19 to TRBJ1-1; D ambiguous. There are 11 residues in the CDR3. V was pared by 5 bases and J by 11 bases, with 12 bases between. In germline, CDR1 is LNHDA, CDR2 SQIVND (reference sequence).

V gene TRBV28 combines with J gene TRBJ1-5; tentatively, D is TRBD1 (6 bases). Germline loops: CDR1 MDHEN, CDR2 SYDVKM. CDR3 length equals 15 residues. The V end was cut by 2 bases, the J end by 6 bases, with 14 bases between. This CDR3 is CASSLPRGRGQPQHF. Here the CDR3 DNA reads TGTGCCAGCAGTTTACCCAGGGGAAGGGGTCAGCCCCAGCATTTT.

V gene TRBV7-9 combines with J gene TRBJ1-1; TRBD1 might be the D (6 bases). CDR1 and CDR2 from the germline V gene are SEHNR and FQNEAQ (reference sequence). The V end was cut by 5 bases, the J end by 5 bases, with 18 bases between. CDR3 size: 15 residues. The chain's CDR3 is CASSANTGLGTEAFF. The CDR3 DNA sequence: TGTGCCAGCAGCGCGAATACAGGGCTTGGGACTGAAGCTTTCTTT.

This sequence joins TRBV5-6 and TRBJ2-1; the match to TRBD1 covers 7 bases. After removal of 1 base from V and 3 bases from J, the junction contained 1 base not matched to a gene. Germline lookup yields CDR1 SGHDT and CDR2 YYEEEE. The CDR3 sequence is 14 residues long. CDR3 protein: CASSLTGDYNEQFF. CDR3 nucleotides: TGTGCCAGCAGCTTGACAGGGGACTACAATGAGCAGTTCTTC.

The chain uses TRBV24-1 and TRBJ2-3; D unclear. The CDR3 covers 18 residues. Trimming pared 0 bases from V and 1 base from J, leaving 16 bases between. Germline CDR1 is KGHDR and CDR2 is SFDVKD. CDR3 loop: CATSDLVTGLSRTDTQYF. The CDR3 DNA follows: TGTGCCACCAGTGATTTGGTCACTGGGCTTTCTCGCACAGATACGCAGTATTTT.